Listed here are 18 T cell receptor beta chains from one sample, sequenced in a study of monozygotic twins with inflammatory bowel disease. Reanalyzing the 5' RACE reads, TCRdb keeps one entry per CDR3 protein, without DNA. The sample table sets out approximately 110,000 distinct CDR3 sequences. The material sequenced was blood. The receptor source for this set is a human donor with ulcerative colitis or Crohn's disease, or a healthy co-twin of an affected twin (not recorded which).

This chain uses TRBV12-3 or TRBV12-4 with TRBJ1-1; TCRdb proposes TRBD1, but this gene call is untestable without DNA. The CDR3 spans 13 residues. The CDR3 sequence is CASSSIPSAEAFF.

This chain joins TRBV5-1 and TRBJ1-1; the D call from TCRdb, TRBD1, cannot be confirmed without DNA. CDR1 and CDR2 from the germline V gene are SGHRS and YFSETQ. The CDR3 has 14 amino acids. The CDR3: CASSQDMGDTEAFF. Supplemented by reference TRBV5-1 and TRBJ1-1, the full variable domain reads KAGVTQTPRYLIKTRGQQVTLSCSPISGHRSVSWYQQTPGQGLQFLFEYFSETQRNKGNFPGRFSGRQFSNSRSEMNVSTLELGDSALYLCASSQDMGDTEAFFGQGTRLTVV.

The CDR3 protein is CASSPRRSGQGYNEQFF. This rearrangement joins TRBV4-1 to TRBJ2-1; lacking DNA, the TRBD1 call made by TCRdb goes unchecked. The V gene's germline CDR1 is MGHRA and CDR2 YSYEKL. There are 17 residues in the CDR3.

The V and J genes are TRBV18 and TRBJ1-3. The CDR3 consists of 15 residues. The germline gives CDR1 KGHSH, CDR2 LQKENI. The CDR3 here is CASSQYRSSGNTIYF.

The rearrangement joins TRBV12-3 or TRBV12-4 to TRBJ1-1; the TRBD1 assignment by TCRdb is unverifiable without DNA. The CDR3 loop spans 13 amino acids. CDR3 loop: CASSLLQGTEAFF.

The gene calls are TRBV7-2 and TRBJ1-2. The CDR3 contains 14 residues. Germline V lookup: CDR1 SGHTA, CDR2 FQGNSA. CDR3 sequence: CASSLGAASYGYTF.

The chain combines TRBV15 with TRBJ2-5; TCRdb's D call, TRBD2, is unchecked because there is no DNA. CDR3 length: 16 residues. Germline values: CDR1 LNHNV, CDR2 YYDKDF (reference sequence). CDR3 protein: CATSRRTSRGQETQYF.

This chain connects TRBV4-1 to TRBJ2-1; TCRdb indicates TRBD2, and absent DNA this call remains unverified. The CDR3 is made up of 15 amino acids. From germline, CDR1 is MGHRA and CDR2 YSYEKL. The CDR3 sequence: CASSPPSGSYNEQFF.

The chain employs TRBV5-1 and TRBJ2-6; the D gene TCRdb calls, TRBD2, cannot be checked with no DNA. The CDR3 is 20 residues long. The V gene's germline CDR1 is SGHRS and CDR2 YFSETQ. The CDR3 sequence: CASGLYRQRVFNSGANVLTF.

The rearrangement uses TRBV13 and TRBJ2-7; no DNA is available, so the TRBD1 call from TCRdb remains unchecked. The CDR3 length is 15 residues. Germline V CDR1 and CDR2: PRHDT, FYEKMQ (reference sequence). CDR3 protein: CASSFTGTATYEQYF.

The genes are TRBV14 and TRBJ2-1; TCRdb designates TRBD2, a call that cannot be tested without DNA. The CDR3 totals 17 residues. Germline lookup yields CDR1 SGHDN and CDR2 FVKESK. The CDR3 sequence: CASSQGVGGRALDEQFF.

The chain employs TRBV5-1 and TRBJ2-3; without DNA, the TCRdb call of TRBD2 cannot be checked. Germline V gene data show CDR1 as SGHRS and CDR2 as YFSETQ. The CDR3 is 18 amino acids. This chain's CDR3 is CASSRSLGGAFSTDTQYF. Together with reference TRBV5-1 and TRBJ2-3, the CDR3 gives the full variable domain: KAGVTQTPRYLIKTRGQQVTLSCSPISGHRSVSWYQQTPGQGLQFLFEYFSETQRNKGNFPGRFSGRQFSNSRSEMNVSTLELGDSALYLCASSRSLGGAFSTDTQYFGPGTRLTVL.

V gene TRBV7-9 combines with J gene TRBJ1-1; the TCRdb call, TRBD1, lacks DNA for checking. Germline loops: CDR1 SEHNR, CDR2 FQNEAQ (reference sequence). The CDR3 has 15 amino acids. CDR3 sequence: CASSLGTGGAREAFF. Variable domain in full (rest from reference TRBV7-9 and TRBJ1-1): DTGVSQNPRHKITKRGQNVTFRCDPISEHNRLYWYRQTLGQGPEFLTYFQNEAQLEKSRLLSDRFSAERPKGSFSTLEIQRTEQGDSAMYLCASSLGTGGAREAFFGQGTRLTVV.

The chain links TRBV2 to TRBJ2-7; the TRBD1 assignment by TCRdb is unverifiable without DNA. Per the germline V gene, CDR1 is SNHLY and CDR2 is FYNNEI. This CDR3 contains 16 residues. The CDR3 sequence is CASSEPRQGAFYEQYF.

The chain joins TRBV11-2 to TRBJ2-5; TCRdb outputs TRBD1, but without DNA this stays unchecked. This CDR3 comprises 17 residues. Germline CDR1 SGHAT, CDR2 FQNNGV. CDR3 residues: CASSLDVHTGQGETQYF.

The chain is built from TRBV5-6 and TRBJ2-3; checking the TCRdb D call of TRBD1 is not possible without DNA. The CDR3 covers 15 residues. CDR1 and CDR2 from the germline V gene are SGHDT and YYEEEE. The CDR3 is CASSLDGGQTDTQYF.

V and J are TRBV28 and TRBJ2-1; TCRdb gives TRBD2 as the D gene, but with no DNA this cannot be confirmed. The CDR3 is 17 amino acids. Germline V gives CDR1 MDHEN, CDR2 SYDVKM. CDR3 amino acids: CASSLGAPPRVYNEQFF.

This sequence joins TRBV9 and TRBJ2-7; checking the TCRdb D call of TRBD1 is not possible without DNA. Germline CDR1 and CDR2: SGDLS and YYNGEE. The CDR3 has 17 amino acids. The CDR3 spells CARSPGQAVSYSYEQYF.